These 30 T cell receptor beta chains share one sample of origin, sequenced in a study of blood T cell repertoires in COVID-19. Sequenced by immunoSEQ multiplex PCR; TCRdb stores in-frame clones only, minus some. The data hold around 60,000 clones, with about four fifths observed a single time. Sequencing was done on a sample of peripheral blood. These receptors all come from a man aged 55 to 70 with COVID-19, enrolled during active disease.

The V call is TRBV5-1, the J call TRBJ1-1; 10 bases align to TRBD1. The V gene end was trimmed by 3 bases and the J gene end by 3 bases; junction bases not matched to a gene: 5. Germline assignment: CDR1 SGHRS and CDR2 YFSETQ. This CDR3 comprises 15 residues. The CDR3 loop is CASSYETGGYTEAFF. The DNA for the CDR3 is TGCGCCAGCAGCTACGAGACAGGGGGCTACACTGAAGCTTTCTTT. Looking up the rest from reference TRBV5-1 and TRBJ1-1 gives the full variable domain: KAGVTQTPRYLIKTRGQQVTLSCSPISGHRSVSWYQQTPGQGLQFLFEYFSETQRNKGNFPGRFSGRQFSNSRSEMNVSTLELGDSALYLCASSYETGGYTEAFFGQGTRLTVV.

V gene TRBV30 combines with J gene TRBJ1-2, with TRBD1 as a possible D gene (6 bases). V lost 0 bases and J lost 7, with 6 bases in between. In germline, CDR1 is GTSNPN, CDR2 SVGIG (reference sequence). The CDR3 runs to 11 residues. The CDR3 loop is CAWSVGGGYTF. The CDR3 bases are TGTGCCTGGAGTGTAGGGGGTGGCTACACCTTC.

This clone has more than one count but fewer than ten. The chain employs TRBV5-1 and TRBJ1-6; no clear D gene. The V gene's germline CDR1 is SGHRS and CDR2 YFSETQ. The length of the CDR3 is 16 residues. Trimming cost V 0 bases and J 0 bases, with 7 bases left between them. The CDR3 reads CASSLDPSSYNSPLHF. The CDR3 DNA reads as TGCGCCAGCAGCTTGGACCCGAGCTCCTATAATTCACCCCTCCACTTT.

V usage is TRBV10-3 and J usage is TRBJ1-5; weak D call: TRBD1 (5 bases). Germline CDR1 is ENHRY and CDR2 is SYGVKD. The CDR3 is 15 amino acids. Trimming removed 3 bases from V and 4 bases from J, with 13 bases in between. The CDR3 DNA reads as TGTGCCATCAGTGATATAGGGGCGGGGAATCAGCCCCAGCATTTT. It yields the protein CAISDIGAGNQPQHF.

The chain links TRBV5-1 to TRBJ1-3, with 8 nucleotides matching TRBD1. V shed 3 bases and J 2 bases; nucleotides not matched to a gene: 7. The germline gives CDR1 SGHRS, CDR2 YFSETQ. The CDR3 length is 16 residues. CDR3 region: CASSSGQGVPGNTIYF. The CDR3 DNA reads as TGCGCCAGCAGCTCAGGACAGGGCGTCCCTGGAAACACCATATATTTT. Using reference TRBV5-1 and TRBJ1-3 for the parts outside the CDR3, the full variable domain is KAGVTQTPRYLIKTRGQQVTLSCSPISGHRSVSWYQQTPGQGLQFLFEYFSETQRNKGNFPGRFSGRQFSNSRSEMNVSTLELGDSALYLCASSSGQGVPGNTIYFGEGSWLTVV.

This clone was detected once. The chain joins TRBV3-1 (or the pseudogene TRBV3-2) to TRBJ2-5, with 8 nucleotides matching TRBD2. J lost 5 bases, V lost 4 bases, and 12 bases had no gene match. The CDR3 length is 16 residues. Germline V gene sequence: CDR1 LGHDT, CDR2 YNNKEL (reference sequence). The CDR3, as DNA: TGTGCCAGCAGCCCAGGAGGGGCGGGAGGTTTGGAGACCCAGTACTTC. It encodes CASSPGGAGGLETQYF.

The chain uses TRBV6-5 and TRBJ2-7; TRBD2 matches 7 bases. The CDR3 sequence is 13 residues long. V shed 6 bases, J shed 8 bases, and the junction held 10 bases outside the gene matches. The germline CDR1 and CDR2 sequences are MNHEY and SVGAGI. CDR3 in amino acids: CASRTAGRVKQYF. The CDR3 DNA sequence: TGTGCCAGCAGGACAGCGGGGAGGGTAAAGCAGTACTTC.

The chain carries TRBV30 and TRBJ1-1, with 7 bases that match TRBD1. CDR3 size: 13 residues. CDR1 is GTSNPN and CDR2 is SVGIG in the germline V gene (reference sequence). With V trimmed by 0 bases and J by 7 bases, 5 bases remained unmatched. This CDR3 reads CAWSVNGDSEAFF. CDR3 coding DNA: TGTGCCTGGAGTGTAAATGGGGACAGTGAAGCTTTCTTT. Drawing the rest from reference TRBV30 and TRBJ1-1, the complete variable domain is SQTIHQWPATLVQPVGSPLSLECTVEGTSNPNLYWYRQAAGRGLQLLFYSVGIGQISSEVPQNLSASRPQDRQFILSSKKLLLSDSGFYLCAWSVNGDSEAFFGQGTRLTVV.

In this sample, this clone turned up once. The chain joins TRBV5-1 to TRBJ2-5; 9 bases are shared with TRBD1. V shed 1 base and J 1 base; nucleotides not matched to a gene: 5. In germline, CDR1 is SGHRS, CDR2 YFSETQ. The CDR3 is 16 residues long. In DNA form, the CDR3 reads TGCGCCAGCAGCTTGTGGGGGACAGGGATCCAAGAGACCCAGTACTTC. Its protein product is CASSLWGTGIQETQYF. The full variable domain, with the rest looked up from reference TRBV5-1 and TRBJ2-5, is KAGVTQTPRYLIKTRGQQVTLSCSPISGHRSVSWYQQTPGQGLQFLFEYFSETQRNKGNFPGRFSGRQFSNSRSEMNVSTLELGDSALYLCASSLWGTGIQETQYFGPGTRLLVL.

The chain's CDR3 is CASSPSETQYF. The CDR3 nucleotides read TGTGCCAGCTCTCCCTCAGAGACCCAGTACTTC. This chain uses TRBV18 with TRBJ2-5; D not certain. Per the germline V gene, CDR1 is KGHSH and CDR2 is LQKENI. The CDR3 loop spans 11 amino acids. V shed 6 bases and J shed 4 bases, with 6 bases lying between them.

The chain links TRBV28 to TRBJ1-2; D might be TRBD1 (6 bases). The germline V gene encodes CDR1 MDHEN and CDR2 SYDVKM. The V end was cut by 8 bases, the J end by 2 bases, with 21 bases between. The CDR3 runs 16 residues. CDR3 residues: CASLLGAVSENYGYTF. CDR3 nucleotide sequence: TGTGCCAGCCTCTTGGGGGCAGTTAGTGAGAACTATGGCTACACCTTC.

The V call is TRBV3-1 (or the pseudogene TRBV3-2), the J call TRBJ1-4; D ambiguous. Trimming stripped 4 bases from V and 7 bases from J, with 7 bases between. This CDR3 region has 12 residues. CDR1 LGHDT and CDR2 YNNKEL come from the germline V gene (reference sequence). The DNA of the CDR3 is TGTGCCAGCAGCCGTACCGGTGAAAAACTGTTTTTT. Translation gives CASSRTGEKLFF.

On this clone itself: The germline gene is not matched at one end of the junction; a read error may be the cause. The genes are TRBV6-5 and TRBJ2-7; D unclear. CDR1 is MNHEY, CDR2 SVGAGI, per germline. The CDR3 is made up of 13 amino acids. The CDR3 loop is CASSYKLSYEQYF. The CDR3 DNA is TGTGCCAGCAGTTACAAATTGTCCTATGAGCAGTACTTC.

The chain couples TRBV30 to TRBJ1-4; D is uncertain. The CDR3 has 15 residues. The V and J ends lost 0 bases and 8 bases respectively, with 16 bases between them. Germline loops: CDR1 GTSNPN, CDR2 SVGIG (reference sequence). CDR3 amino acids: CAWSVLTPGGEKLFF. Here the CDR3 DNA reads TGTGCCTGGAGTGTACTAACTCCCGGAGGAGAAAAACTGTTTTTT.

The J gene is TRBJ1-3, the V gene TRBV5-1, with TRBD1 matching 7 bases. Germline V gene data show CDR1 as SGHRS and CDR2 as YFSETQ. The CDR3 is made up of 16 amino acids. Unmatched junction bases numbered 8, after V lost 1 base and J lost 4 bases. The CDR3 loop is CASSLRTGRQGNTIYF. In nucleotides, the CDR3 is TGCGCCAGCAGCTTGAGGACAGGCAGACAAGGAAACACCATATATTTT.

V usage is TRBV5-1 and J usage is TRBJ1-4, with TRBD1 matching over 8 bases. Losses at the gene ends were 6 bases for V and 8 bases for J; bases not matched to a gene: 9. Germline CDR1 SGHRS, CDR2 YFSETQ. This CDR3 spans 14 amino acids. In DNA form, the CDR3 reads TGCGCCAGCACCGATCCCCGGACAGGGGAAAAACTGTTTTTT. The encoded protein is CASTDPRTGEKLFF.

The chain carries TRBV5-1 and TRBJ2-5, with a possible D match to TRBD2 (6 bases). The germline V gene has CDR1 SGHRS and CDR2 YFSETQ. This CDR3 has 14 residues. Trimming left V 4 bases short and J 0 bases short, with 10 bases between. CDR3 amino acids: CASSGGTDQETQYF. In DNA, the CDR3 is TGCGCCAGCAGCGGGGGGACGGACCAAGAGACCCAGTACTTC. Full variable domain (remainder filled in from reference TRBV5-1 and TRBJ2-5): KAGVTQTPRYLIKTRGQQVTLSCSPISGHRSVSWYQQTPGQGLQFLFEYFSETQRNKGNFPGRFSGRQFSNSRSEMNVSTLELGDSALYLCASSGGTDQETQYFGPGTRLLVL.

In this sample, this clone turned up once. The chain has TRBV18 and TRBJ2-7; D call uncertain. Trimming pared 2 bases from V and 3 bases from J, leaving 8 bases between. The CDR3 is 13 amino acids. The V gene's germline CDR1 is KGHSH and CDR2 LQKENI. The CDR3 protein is CASSPGASYEQYF. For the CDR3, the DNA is TGTGCCAGCTCACCAGGAGCTAGCTACGAGCAGTACTTC.

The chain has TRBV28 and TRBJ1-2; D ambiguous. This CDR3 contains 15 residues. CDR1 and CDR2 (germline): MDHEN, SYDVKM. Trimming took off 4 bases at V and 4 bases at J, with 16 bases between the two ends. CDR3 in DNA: TGTGCCAGCAGTTCAGCCCGGGAGGCGGGCTATGGCTACACCTTC. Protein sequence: CASSSAREAGYGYTF.

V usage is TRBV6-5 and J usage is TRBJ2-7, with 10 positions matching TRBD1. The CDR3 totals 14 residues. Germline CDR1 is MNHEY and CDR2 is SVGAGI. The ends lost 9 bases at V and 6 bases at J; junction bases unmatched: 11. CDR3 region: CARVGGTGASEQYF. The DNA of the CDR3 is TGTGCCAGGGTAGGTGGGACAGGGGCCTCCGAGCAGTACTTC.

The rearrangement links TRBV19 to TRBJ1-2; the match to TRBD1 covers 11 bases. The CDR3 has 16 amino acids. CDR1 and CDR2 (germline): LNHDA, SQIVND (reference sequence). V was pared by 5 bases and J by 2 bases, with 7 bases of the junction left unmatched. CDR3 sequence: CASSRSGTGGNYGYTF. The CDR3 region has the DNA TGTGCCAGTAGTCGATCCGGGACAGGGGGGAACTATGGCTACACCTTC.

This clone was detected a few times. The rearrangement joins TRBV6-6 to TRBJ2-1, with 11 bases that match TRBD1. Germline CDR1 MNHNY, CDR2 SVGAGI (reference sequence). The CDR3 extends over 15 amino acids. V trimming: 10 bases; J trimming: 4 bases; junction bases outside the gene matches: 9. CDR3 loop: CAIGRDRGGYNEQFF. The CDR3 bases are TGTGCCATCGGGCGGGACAGGGGGGGATACAATGAGCAGTTCTTC.

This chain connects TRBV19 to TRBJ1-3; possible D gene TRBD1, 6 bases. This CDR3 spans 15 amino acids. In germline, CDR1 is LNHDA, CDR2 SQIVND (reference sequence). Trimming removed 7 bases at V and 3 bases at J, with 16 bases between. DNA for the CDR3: TGTGCCAGTACCATGCGCGGGGGCAATGGAAACACCATATATTTT. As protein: CASTMRGGNGNTIYF.

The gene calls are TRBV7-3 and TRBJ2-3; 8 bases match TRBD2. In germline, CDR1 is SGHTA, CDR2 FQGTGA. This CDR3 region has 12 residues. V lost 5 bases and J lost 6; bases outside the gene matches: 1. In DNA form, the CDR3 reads TGTGCCAGCAGCCGCGGGGGGGATACGCAGTATTTT. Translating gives CASSRGGDTQYF.

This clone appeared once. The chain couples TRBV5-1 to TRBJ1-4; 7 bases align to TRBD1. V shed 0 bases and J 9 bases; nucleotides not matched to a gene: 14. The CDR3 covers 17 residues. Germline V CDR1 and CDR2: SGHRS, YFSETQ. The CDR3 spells CASSLADRAANGQKLFF. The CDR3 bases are TGCGCCAGCAGCTTGGCCGACAGGGCAGCTAATGGGCAAAAACTGTTTTTT.

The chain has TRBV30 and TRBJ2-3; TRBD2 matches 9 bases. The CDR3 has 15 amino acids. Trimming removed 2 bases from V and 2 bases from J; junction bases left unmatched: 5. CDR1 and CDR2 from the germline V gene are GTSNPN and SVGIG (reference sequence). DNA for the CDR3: TGTGCCTGGAGTTTGACTAGCGGACTCACAGATACGCAGTATTTT. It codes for CAWSLTSGLTDTQYF.

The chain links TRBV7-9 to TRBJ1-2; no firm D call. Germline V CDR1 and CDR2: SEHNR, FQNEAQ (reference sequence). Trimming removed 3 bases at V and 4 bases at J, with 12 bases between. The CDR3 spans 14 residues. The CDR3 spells CASSFEPNGYGYTF. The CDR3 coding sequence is TGTGCCAGCAGCTTCGAGCCGAACGGCTATGGCTACACCTTC.

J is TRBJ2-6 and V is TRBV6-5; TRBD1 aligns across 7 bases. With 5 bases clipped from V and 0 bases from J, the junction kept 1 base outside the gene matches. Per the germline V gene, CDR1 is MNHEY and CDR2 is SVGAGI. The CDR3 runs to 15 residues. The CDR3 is CASSNRGSGANVLTF. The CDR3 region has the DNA TGTGCCAGCAGTAACAGGGGCTCTGGGGCCAACGTCCTGACTTTC.

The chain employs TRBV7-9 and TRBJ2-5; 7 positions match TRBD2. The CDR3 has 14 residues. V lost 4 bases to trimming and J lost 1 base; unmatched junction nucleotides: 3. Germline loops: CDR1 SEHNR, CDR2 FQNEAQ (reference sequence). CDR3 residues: CASSSSGIQETQYF. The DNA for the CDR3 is TGTGCCAGCAGCTCTAGCGGCATCCAAGAGACCCAGTACTTC. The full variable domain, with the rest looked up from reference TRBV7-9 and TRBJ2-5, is DTGVSQNPRHKITKRGQNVTFRCDPISEHNRLYWYRQTLGQGPEFLTYFQNEAQLEKSRLLSDRFSAERPKGSFSTLEIQRTEQGDSAMYLCASSSSGIQETQYFGPGTRLLVL.

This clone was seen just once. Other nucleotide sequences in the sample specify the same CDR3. The CDR3 sequence is CASSEGQGNGYTF. In DNA form, the CDR3 reads TGTGCCAGCAGTGAGGGTCAGGGGAACGGCTACACCTTC. This rearrangement joins TRBV6-1 to TRBJ1-2; TRBD1 is a possible D gene (6 bases). Germline V lookup: CDR1 MNHNS, CDR2 SASEGT. The CDR3 loop spans 13 amino acids. V was trimmed by 3 bases and J by 8 bases, leaving 13 bases between them.